Listed below are T cell receptor beta chains from one sample, sequenced in a study of CD8+CD57+ T cells in acquired aplastic anemia. TCRdb reprocessed the reads with MiXCR, giving one entry per CDR3 protein. The profile shows about 220,000 distinct CDR3 sequences, 34% of them singletons. Sequenced sample: sorted CD4+, CD8+, or CD8+CD57+ T cells (not recorded which) from PBMCs. Every receptor here comes from a human donor in good health, serving as a control. CDR3s include the opening cysteine and the closing phenylalanine or tryptophan. The D gene is left open where the match is weak. Size is stated for part of the rows, as once, few or many counts, or as a class when the clone is expanded.

clone_size,j_call,d_call,v_call,cdr3_aa,cdr3_nt
many,TRBJ1-2,NA,TRBV11-2,CASSKTGTEGYTF,TGTGCCAGCAGCAAGACGGGGACGGAGGGCTACACCTTC
many,TRBJ1-6,NA,TRBV20-1,CSARGIPSSYNSPLHF,TGCAGTGCTAGGGGGATTCCTAGTTCCTATAATTCACCCCTCCACTTT
NA,TRBJ2-2,TRBD1,TRBV30,CAWSTGQGYGELFF,TGTGCCTGGAGTACAGGACAGGGGTACGGGGAGCTGTTTTTT
NA,TRBJ2-1,NA,TRBV3-1,CASSWQDGNNNEQFF,TGTGCCAGCAGCTGGCAGGACGGCAATAACAATGAGCAGTTCTTC
few,TRBJ2-5,TRBD2,TRBV11-1,CASSQQLLAGGGEETQYF,TGTGCCAGCAGCCAACAACTATTGGCGGGGGGTGGTGAGGAGACCCAGTACTTC
many,TRBJ1-6,NA,TRBV7-9,CASSLMTAQNSPLHF,TGTGCCAGCAGCTTAATGACGGCCCAGAATTCACCCCTCCACTTT
once,TRBJ1-1,NA,TRBV20-1,CSARVGGNTEAFF,TGCAGTGCTAGAGTAGGAGGGAACACTGAAGCTTTCTTT
NA,TRBJ1-4,TRBD1,TRBV6-4,CASRDRVVEKLFF,TGTGCCAGCAGGGACAGGGTCGTTGAAAAACTGTTTTTT
NA,TRBJ1-1,NA,TRBV5-1,CASSLFGDSVRSEAFF,TGCGCCAGCAGCTTGTTCGGGGACTCTGTACGCTCTGAAGCTTTCTTT
few,TRBJ2-3,NA,TRBV10-3,CASSSPGRGGNTDTQYF,TGTGCCAGCAGTTCCCCAGGTAGGGGGGGAAACACAGATACGCAGTATTTT
many,TRBJ2-7,NA,TRBV6-1,CASGSPGLDEQYF,TGTGCCAGCGGAAGTCCGGGGCTTGACGAGCAGTACTTC
many,TRBJ1-2,NA,TRBV2,CAGAGDFYGYTF,TGTGCCGGAGCAGGGGACTTCTATGGCTACACCTTC
few,TRBJ1-2,NA,TRBV12-3/TRBV12-4,CASSLSPERGYTF,TGTGCCAGCAGTCTATCTCCCGAGCGTGGCTACACCTTC
NA,TRBJ1-6,NA,TRBV3-1,CASSPSSGGENSPLHF,TGTGCCAGCAGCCCATCCTCGGGAGGGGAAAATTCACCCCTCCACTTT
many,TRBJ2-1,NA,TRBV7-8,CASSRLISYNEQFF,TGTGCCAGCAGCCGCCTTATCTCCTACAATGAGCAGTTCTTC
NA,TRBJ1-1,NA,TRBV9,CASGVETGRPGAFF,TGTGCCAGCGGCGTAGAAACAGGGCGACCTGGAGCTTTCTTT
NA,TRBJ2-5,TRBD2,TRBV5-4,CASSLNQRVAGVRETQYF,TGTGCCAGCAGCTTGAACCAACGGGTAGCGGGAGTTAGGGAGACCCAGTACTTC
NA,TRBJ2-1,TRBD1,TRBV12-3/TRBV12-4,CASSLRTGGTANEQFF,TGTGCCAGCAGCCTAAGGACAGGGGGCACCGCCAATGAGCAGTTCTTC
many,TRBJ2-7,TRBD2,TRBV14,CASSQDYGTRTYEQYF,TGTGCCAGCAGCCAAGACTATGGGACTAGAACCTACGAGCAGTACTTC
NA,TRBJ2-3,NA,TRBV20-1,CGARESPAEDTQYF,TGCGGTGCTAGAGAATCCCCAGCTGAGGATACGCAGTATTTT
NA,TRBJ1-1,NA,TRBV7-6,CASENGGRTEAFF,TGTGCCAGCGAGAACGGTGGGAGGACTGAAGCTTTCTTT
few,TRBJ2-3,NA,TRBV18,CASSPLPGTDTQYF,TGTGCCAGCTCACCACTGCCGGGCACAGATACGCAGTATTTT
NA,TRBJ2-7,NA,TRBV29-1,CSATGGSYERYF,TGCAGCGCGACGGGGGGCTCCTACGAGCGGTACTTC
medium-sized,TRBJ2-5,NA,TRBV7-4,CASILTRRETQYF,TGTGCCAGCATCTTAACACGACGGGAGACCCAGTACTTC
NA,TRBJ2-1,TRBD2,TRBV11-2,CASSLGLAAYEQFF,TGTGCCAGCAGCTTAGGTCTAGCGGCCTATGAGCAGTTCTTC
many,TRBJ1-2,NA,TRBV24-1,CATSDNRERYGYTF,TGTGCCACCAGTGATAACAGGGAACGGTATGGCTACACCTTC
NA,TRBJ2-1,TRBD2,TRBV6-4,CASSHRTSGNNEQFF,TGTGCCAGCAGTCACCGGACTAGCGGGAACAATGAGCAGTTCTTC
few,TRBJ1-1,NA,TRBV7-2,CASSLSPRTNTEAFF,TGTGCCAGCAGCTTATCTCCACGTACGAACACTGAAGCTTTCTTT
many,TRBJ2-7,NA,TRBV12-3/TRBV12-4,CASSPTSTSYEQYF,TGTGCCAGCAGTCCAACTTCGACTAGCTACGAGCAGTACTTC
many,TRBJ1-2,TRBD1,TRBV19,CASSRGQKVYGYTF,TGTGCCAGTAGTAGGGGACAGAAGGTCTATGGCTACACCTTC
NA,TRBJ2-1,NA,TRBV4-2,CASASLPGPGNEQFF,TGTGCCAGCGCATCCCTCCCAGGGCCGGGCAATGAGCAGTTCTTC
NA,TRBJ2-7,NA,TRBV11-3,CASSSSGGANNEQYF,TGTGCCAGCAGCTCTTCGGGGGGCGCGAACAATGAGCAGTACTTC